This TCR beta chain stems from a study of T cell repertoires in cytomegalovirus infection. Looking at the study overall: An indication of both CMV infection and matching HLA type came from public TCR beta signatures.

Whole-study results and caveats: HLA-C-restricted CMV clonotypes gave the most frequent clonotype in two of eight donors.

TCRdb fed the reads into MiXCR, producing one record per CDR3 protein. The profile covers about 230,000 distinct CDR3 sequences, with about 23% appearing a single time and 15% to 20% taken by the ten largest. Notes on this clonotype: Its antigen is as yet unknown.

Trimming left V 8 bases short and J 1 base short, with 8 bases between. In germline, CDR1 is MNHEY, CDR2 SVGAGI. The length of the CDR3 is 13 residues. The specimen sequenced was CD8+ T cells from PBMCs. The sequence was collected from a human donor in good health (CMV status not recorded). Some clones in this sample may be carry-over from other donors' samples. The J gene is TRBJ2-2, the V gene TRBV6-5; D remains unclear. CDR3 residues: CASGSVNTGELFF. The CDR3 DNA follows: TGTGCCAGCGGGTCGGTGAACACCGGGGAGCTGTTTTTT.